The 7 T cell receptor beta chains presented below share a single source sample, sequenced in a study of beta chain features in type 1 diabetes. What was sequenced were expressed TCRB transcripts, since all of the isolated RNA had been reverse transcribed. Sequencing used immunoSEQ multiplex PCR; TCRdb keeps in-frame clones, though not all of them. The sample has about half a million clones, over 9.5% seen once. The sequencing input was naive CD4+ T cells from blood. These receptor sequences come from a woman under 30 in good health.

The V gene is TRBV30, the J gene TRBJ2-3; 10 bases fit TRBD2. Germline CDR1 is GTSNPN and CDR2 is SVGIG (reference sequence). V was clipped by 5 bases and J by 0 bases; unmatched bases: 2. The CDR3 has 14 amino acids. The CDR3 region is CAWGLAVSTDTQYF. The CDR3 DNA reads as TGTGCCTGGGGACTAGCGGTTAGCACAGATACGCAGTATTTT.

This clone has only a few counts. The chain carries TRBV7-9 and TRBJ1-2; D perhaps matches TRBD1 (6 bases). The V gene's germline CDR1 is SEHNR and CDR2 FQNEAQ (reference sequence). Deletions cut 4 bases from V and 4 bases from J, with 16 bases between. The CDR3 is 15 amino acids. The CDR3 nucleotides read TGTGCCAGCAGCTCTCCGGGCAGGGGAGGCTATGGCTACACCTTC. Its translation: CASSSPGRGGYGYTF.

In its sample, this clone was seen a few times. CDR3 sequence reads: CASSSRQGAEAFF. Here the CDR3 DNA reads TGTGCCAGCAGCTCCAGGCAGGGGGCTGAAGCTTTCTTT. The chain uses TRBV7-2 and TRBJ1-1; 7 nucleotides line up with TRBD1. This CDR3 contains 13 residues. J was trimmed by 6 bases and V by 4 bases; bases with no gene match: 5. Germline V gives CDR1 SGHTA, CDR2 FQGNSA. The variable domain in full, with the rest retrieved from reference TRBV7-2 and TRBJ1-1, is GAGVSQSPSNKVTEKGKDVELRCDPISGHTALYWYRQSLGQGLEFLIYFQGNSAPDKSGLPSDRFSAERTGGSVSTLTIQRTQQEDSAVYLCASSSRQGAEAFFGQGTRLTVV.

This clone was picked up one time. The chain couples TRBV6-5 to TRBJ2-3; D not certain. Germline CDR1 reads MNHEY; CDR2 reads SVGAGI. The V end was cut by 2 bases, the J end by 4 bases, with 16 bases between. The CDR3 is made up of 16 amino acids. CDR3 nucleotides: TGTGCCAGCAGTTACGGGAATAATCGGGCGGCAGATACGCAGTATTTT. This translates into CASSYGNNRAADTQYF.

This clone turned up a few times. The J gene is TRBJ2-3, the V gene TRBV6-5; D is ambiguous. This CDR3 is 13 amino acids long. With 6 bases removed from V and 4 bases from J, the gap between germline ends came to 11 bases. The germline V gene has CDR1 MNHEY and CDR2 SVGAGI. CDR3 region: CASSRIDPDTQYF. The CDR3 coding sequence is TGTGCCAGCAGCAGGATCGACCCAGATACGCAGTATTTT.

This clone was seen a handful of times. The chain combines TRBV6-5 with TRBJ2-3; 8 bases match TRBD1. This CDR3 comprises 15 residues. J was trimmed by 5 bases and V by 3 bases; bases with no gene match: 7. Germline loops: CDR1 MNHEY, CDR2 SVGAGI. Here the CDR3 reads CASSYTQGEEDTQYF. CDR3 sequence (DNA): TGTGCCAGCAGTTATACACAGGGGGAGGAAGATACGCAGTATTTT.

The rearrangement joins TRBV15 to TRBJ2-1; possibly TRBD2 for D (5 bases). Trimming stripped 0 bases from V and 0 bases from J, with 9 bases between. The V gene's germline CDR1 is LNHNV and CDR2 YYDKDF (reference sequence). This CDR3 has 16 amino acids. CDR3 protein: CATSREYTSSYNEQFF. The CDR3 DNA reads TGTGCCACCAGCAGAGAATACACTAGCTCCTACAATGAGCAGTTCTTC.